The 16 T cell receptor beta chains below were found in one sample sequenced in a study of T cells in localized non-small cell lung cancer (TCRdb year 2020). The library relied on the immunoSEQ multiplex PCR assay. TCRdb carries this immuneACCESS record with in-frame sequences only. Its versions omit some clonotypes, under half of them owing to an unresolved V gene in the studies checked, with the rest unexplained. This sample gives 30,000 to 40,000 clones in total; roughly 82% of them show up just once. Together, the top ten hold around 15% of the sample. The source material was peripheral blood, sampled before any cancer treatment. Receptors were obtained from a male donor aged 60 or over with stage III squamous cell lung carcinoma.

The rearrangement joins TRBV6-1 to TRBJ1-2; D is uncertain. Trimming stripped 4 bases from V and 0 bases from J, with 12 bases between. Germline CDR1 and CDR2: MNHNS and SASEGT. CDR3 length: 15 residues. The CDR3 DNA sequence: TGTGCCAGCAGTGGCAGGCACTCAGCTAACTATGGCTACACCTTC. It translates to CASSGRHSANYGYTF.

The chain links TRBV6-6 to TRBJ2-7; no clear D gene. This CDR3 region has 12 residues. Trimming stripped 2 bases from V and 2 bases from J, with 4 bases between. In germline, CDR1 is MNHNY, CDR2 SVGAGI (reference sequence). The CDR3 bases are TGTGCCAGCAGTTACGGGACCTACGAGCAGTACTTC. It translates to CASSYGTYEQYF.

The chain recombines TRBV7-2 with TRBJ2-5; a possible D gene is TRBD2 (5 bases). The CDR3 has 13 amino acids. Trimming took off 3 bases at V and 5 bases at J, with 10 bases between the two ends. The V gene's germline CDR1 is SGHTA and CDR2 FQGNSA. In DNA, the CDR3 is TGTGCCAGCAGCTTGGACTGGTCCGAGACCCAGTACTTC. Amino acids: CASSLDWSETQYF.

The chain carries TRBV5-1 and TRBJ2-1; D remains ambiguous. The CDR3 is made up of 16 amino acids. The ends were cut back, 0 bases at V and 0 bases at J, with 10 bases in the middle. CDR1 is SGHRS, CDR2 YFSETQ, per germline. CDR3 amino acids: CASSLDPMSSYNEQFF. In DNA form, the CDR3 reads TGCGCCAGCAGCTTGGATCCGATGAGCTCCTACAATGAGCAGTTCTTC.

The rearrangement links TRBV30 to TRBJ2-1, with 15 bases fitting TRBD2. This CDR3 contains 17 residues. Germline V CDR1 and CDR2: GTSNPN, SVGIG (reference sequence). The V and J ends lost 0 bases and 4 bases, in that order; junction bases with no gene match: 4. The CDR3 protein is CAWSVTGLAGGYNEQFF. The CDR3 nucleotides read TGTGCCTGGAGTGTAACGGGACTAGCGGGAGGTTACAATGAGCAGTTCTTC.

V gene TRBV7-9 combines with J gene TRBJ1-1; D uncertain. In germline, CDR1 is SEHNR, CDR2 FQNEAQ (reference sequence). V was trimmed by 0 bases and J by 0 bases, leaving 17 bases between them. The CDR3 is 18 residues long. The CDR3 is CASSLARTTTAMNTEAFF. CDR3 DNA: TGTGCCAGCAGCTTAGCACGGACGACCACCGCTATGAACACTGAAGCTTTCTTT.

V usage is TRBV27 and J usage is TRBJ2-1; 8 bases agree with TRBD1. V gave up 5 bases and J gave up 2 bases; unmatched junction bases: 5. The germline V gene encodes CDR1 MNHEY and CDR2 SMNVEV (reference sequence). The CDR3 runs to 15 residues. The CDR3 DNA sequence: TGTGCCAGCAGTGAGGACAGGGCGGCCTACAATGAGCAGTTCTTC. It is translated as CASSEDRAAYNEQFF.

Only one count was recorded for this clone. This chain links TRBV6-5 with TRBJ2-5, with D possibly matching TRBD2 (5 bases). Germline CDR1 reads MNHEY; CDR2 reads SVGAGI. The germline V and J ends were trimmed by 5 bases and 5 bases, with 15 bases remaining between them. The CDR3 contains 14 residues. As DNA, the CDR3 is TGTGCCAGCAGTAGTTCACGGGGTACCGAGACCCAGTACTTC. Its translation: CASSSSRGTETQYF.

The chain has TRBV29-1 and TRBJ2-3; no clear D gene. This CDR3 region has 12 residues. The ends were cut back, 6 bases at V and 1 base at J, with 8 bases in the middle. Germline values: CDR1 SQVTM, CDR2 ANQGSEA. As DNA, the CDR3 is TGCAGCGTGAAAAGGGGCACAGATACGCAGTATTTT. The encoded protein is CSVKRGTDTQYF.

The chain combines TRBV6-1 with TRBJ1-2, with 9 bases that match TRBD1. Trimming took 4 bases from V and 6 from J; bases not matched to a gene: 3. In germline, CDR1 is MNHNS, CDR2 SASEGT. The CDR3 has 13 residues. This chain's CDR3 is CASSGTGDNGYTF. Written as DNA, the CDR3 is TGTGCCAGCAGTGGGACAGGGGACAATGGCTACACCTTC.

The V call is TRBV11-2, the J call TRBJ1-1, with a weak D call TRBD1 (6 bases). CDR3 size: 16 residues. Germline CDR1 SGHAT, CDR2 FQNNGV. Trimming cost V 1 base and J 2 bases, with 14 bases left between them. CDR3 residues: CASSLGGPGVNTEAFF. The CDR3 DNA reads TGTGCCAGCAGCTTAGGTGGGCCAGGGGTTAACACTGAAGCTTTCTTT.

The rearrangement links TRBV7-6 to TRBJ1-1; TRBD1 agrees at 7 bases. This CDR3 has 13 amino acids. Germline V CDR1 and CDR2: SGHVS, FNYEAQ. V shed 5 bases and J 4 bases; nucleotides not matched to a gene: 4. CDR3 amino acids: CASSLTGSTEAFF. DNA of the CDR3: TGTGCCAGCAGCCTGACAGGGAGCACTGAAGCTTTCTTT.

This clone came up once. The CDR3 here is CASRPDRGSHYEQYF. The CDR3 DNA reads as TGTGCCTCCAGACCAGACAGGGGGAGTCACTACGAGCAGTACTTC. The J gene is TRBJ2-7, the V gene TRBV30; 9 bases fit TRBD1. This CDR3 comprises 15 residues. With 7 bases clipped from V and 3 bases from J, the junction kept 13 bases outside the gene matches. Germline V gene data show CDR1 as GTSNPN and CDR2 as SVGIG (reference sequence).

V gene TRBV20-1 combines with J gene TRBJ1-1, with D hard to call. From germline, CDR1 is DFQATT and CDR2 SNEGSKA (reference sequence). Trimming took off 0 bases at V and 1 base at J, with 0 bases between the two ends. The CDR3 contains 11 residues. The CDR3 region is CSARENTEAFF. The CDR3 region has the DNA TGCAGTGCTAGAGAGAACACTGAAGCTTTCTTT.

The V and J genes are TRBV7-8 and TRBJ2-7, with 9 bases identical to TRBD2. With V trimmed by 1 base and J by 3 bases, 4 bases remained unmatched. Germline assignment: CDR1 SGHVS and CDR2 FQNEAQ. The CDR3 is 15 amino acids. The CDR3 nucleotides are TGTGCCAGCAGCTTAGTAGGGACTAGCAGCTACGAGCAGTACTTC. This translates into CASSLVGTSSYEQYF. Drawing the rest from reference TRBV7-8 and TRBJ2-7, the complete variable domain is GAGVSQSPRYKVAKRGQDVALRCDPISGHVSLFWYQQALGQGPEFLTYFQNEAQLDKSGLPSDRFFAERPEGSVSTLKIQRTQQEDSAVYLCASSLVGTSSYEQYFGPGTRLTVT.

The chain carries TRBV9 and TRBJ2-7; D call uncertain. Germline V gene lookup returns CDR1 SGDLS and CDR2 YYNGEE. V was clipped by 0 bases and J by 0 bases, with 7 bases between them. The CDR3 runs to 14 residues. CDR3 coding DNA: TGTGCCAGCAGCGTAGGGAGCTACTCCTACGAGCAGTACTTC. Residues: CASSVGSYSYEQYF.